Listed below are T cell receptor beta chains from one sample, sequenced in a study of T cell responses to AZD1222 COVID-19 vaccine. This table comes from immunoSEQ multiplex PCR, and its TCRdb copy is limited to in-frame clones, with some not included. The sample lists about 120,000 clones; around 89% were seen once. The specimen was peripheral blood, collected on day 0 of AZD1222 vaccination. These TCRs come from an adult in good health. The CDR3 runs from the conserved cysteine through the conserved F or W. Fields, in order: D gene, clone size, V gene, J gene, CDR3 protein, CDR3 DNA. D genes are given only for firm matches. Not every row has a clone size; where given, it reads once, few, many or a size class.

>NA|NA|TRBV18|TRBJ1-1
CASSPFQAPSPEAFF
TGTGCCAGCTCACCATTTCAGGCACCCAGCCCTGAAGCTTTCTTT
>TRBD1|NA|TRBV19|TRBJ2-1
CASTPDRDDEQFF
TGTGCCAGTACCCCCGACAGGGACGATGAGCAGTTCTTC
>TRBD2|NA|TRBV18|TRBJ2-1
CASSPTLAGARWGYNEQFF
TGTGCCAGCTCACCAACGTTAGCGGGGGCCCGATGGGGCTACAATGAGCAGTTCTTC
>TRBD1|few|TRBV19|TRBJ1-5
CATNRGGNQPQHF
TGTGCCACCAACAGGGGAGGAAATCAGCCCCAGCATTTT
>NA|NA|TRBV19|TRBJ1-6
CASRIGPRVGSSPLHF
TGTGCCAGTAGGATAGGACCGAGGGTAGGGTCTTCACCCCTCCACTTT
>TRBD1|few|TRBV28|TRBJ2-3
CASRADRGLRTDTQYF
TGTGCCAGCAGGGCAGACAGGGGGCTACGCACAGATACGCAGTATTTT
>NA|NA|TRBV24-1|TRBJ2-1
CATSDPDLSSYNEQFF
TGTGCCACCAGTGATCCAGATTTGAGCTCCTACAATGAGCAGTTCTTC
>NA|few|TRBV28|TRBJ1-2
CASGKAGAAYGYTF
TGTGCCAGCGGCAAAGCGGGGGCCGCCTATGGCTACACCTTC
>TRBD1|NA|TRBV9|TRBJ1-2
CASSGLDRGAYGYTF
TGTGCCAGCAGCGGGTTGGACAGGGGGGCGTATGGCTACACCTTC
>TRBD2|NA|TRBV7-9|TRBJ2-1
CASSFQRGSSYNEQFF
TGTGCCAGCAGCTTCCAGCGGGGGAGCTCCTACAATGAGCAGTTCTTC